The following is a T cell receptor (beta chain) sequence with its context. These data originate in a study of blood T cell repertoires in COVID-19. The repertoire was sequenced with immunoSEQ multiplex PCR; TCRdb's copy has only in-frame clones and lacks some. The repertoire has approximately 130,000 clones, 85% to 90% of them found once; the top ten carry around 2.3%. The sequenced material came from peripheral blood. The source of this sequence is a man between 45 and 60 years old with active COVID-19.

As DNA, the CDR3 is TGTGCCAGCAGTATAGCATTATATCCGGGGGGCAGTAGGGAGCAGTTCTTC. The encoded protein is CASSIALYPGGSREQFF. V usage is TRBV13 and J usage is TRBJ2-1; possible D gene TRBD2, 7 bases. V was trimmed by 6 bases and J by 10 bases, leaving 28 bases between them. CDR1 PRHDT and CDR2 FYEKMQ come from the germline V gene (reference sequence). This CDR3 contains 17 residues.